A single sample gave rise to the 18 T cell receptor beta chains below, sequenced in a study of OX40 agonist ivuxolimab in advanced cancers. Library creation used the immunoSEQ multiplex PCR assay. The table comes from immuneACCESS by way of TCRdb, which keeps in-frame sequences with V and J called. Part of the clones is missing from these tables; in studies checked, under half for an unresolved V gene and the rest for unknown reasons. The sample records under 35,000 clones, roughly 90% of which are singletons. Of the sample, about 33% is held by the ten largest clones. The specimen was CD4+ or CD8+ T cells sorted from blood, collected in a trial of the OX40 agonist ivuxolimab. These receptors all come from an adult with an advanced solid tumor such as melanoma, head and neck, liver or kidney cancer.

The J gene is TRBJ2-1, the V gene TRBV27; the match to TRBD2 covers 13 bases. The CDR3 consists of 15 residues. Trimming cost V 2 bases and J 7 bases; bases outside gene matches: 2. Germline V gives CDR1 MNHEY, CDR2 SMNVEV (reference sequence). The chain's CDR3 is CASSLGTSGVNEQFF. CDR3 sequence (DNA): TGTGCCAGCAGTTTAGGGACTAGCGGGGTTAATGAGCAGTTCTTC.

This clone was detected only a few times. The same CDR3 arises from other DNA sequences in this sample as well. DNA for the CDR3: TGTGCCAGCAGCTTACGGGGTACTGGAAACACCATATATTTT. Amino acids: CASSLRGTGNTIYF. V and J are TRBV11-3 and TRBJ1-3; D remains ambiguous. Trimming left V 2 bases short and J 2 bases short, with 7 bases between. This CDR3 region has 14 residues. CDR1 and CDR2 from the germline V gene are SGHNT and YENEEA.

The rearrangement uses TRBV14 and TRBJ2-3; the D gene is possibly TRBD1 (6 bases). The V and J ends lost 4 bases and 0 bases respectively, with 11 bases between them. Germline CDR1 is SGHDN and CDR2 is FVKESK. The CDR3 extends over 15 amino acids. CDR3 in DNA: TGTGCCAGCAGCCCCGGGGACAAGAGCACAGATACGCAGTATTTT. Translated: CASSPGDKSTDTQYF.

The chain joins TRBV11-2 to TRBJ2-3; no reliable D call. This CDR3 contains 12 residues. V lost 2 bases, J lost 2 bases, and 2 bases lay in between. Germline V gives CDR1 SGHAT, CDR2 FQNNGV. CDR3 amino acids: CASSLYTDTQYF. In DNA, the CDR3 is TGTGCCAGCAGCTTATACACAGATACGCAGTATTTT.

This rearrangement joins TRBV28 to TRBJ1-6, with D possibly matching TRBD1 (6 bases). The CDR3 runs 16 residues. CDR1 and CDR2 (germline): MDHEN, SYDVKM. Trimming removed 8 bases at V and 4 bases at J, with 18 bases between. As DNA, the CDR3 is TGTGCCAGCTCCTATACTGGGACACAATATAATTCACCCCTCCACTTT. Its protein is CASSYTGTQYNSPLHF.

The CDR3 coding sequence is TGTGCCAGCAGTTTAACTGTGCCAGGGCCAACAAACATTCAGTACTTC. It codes for CASSLTVPGPTNIQYF. The chain couples TRBV28 to TRBJ2-4; D is perhaps TRBD1 (5 bases). This CDR3 has 16 amino acids. Germline CDR1 reads MDHEN; CDR2 reads SYDVKM. The V end lost 2 bases, the J end lost 6 bases, and 17 bases lay between the germline ends. The complete variable domain, with remaining parts taken from reference TRBV28 and TRBJ2-4, reads DVKVTQSSRYLVKRTGEKVFLECVQDMDHENMFWYRQDPGLGLRLIYFSYDVKMKEKGDIPEGYSVSREKKERFSLILESASTNQTSMYLCASSLTVPGPTNIQYFGAGTRLSVL.

The chain uses TRBV28 and TRBJ2-7, with 7 bases fitting TRBD1. The CDR3 runs 12 residues. Germline V CDR1 and CDR2: MDHEN, SYDVKM. Unmatched junction bases numbered 4, after V lost 6 bases and J lost 5 bases. CDR3 protein: CASSPTGHEQYF. In DNA form, the CDR3 reads TGTGCCAGCAGCCCGACAGGGCACGAGCAGTACTTC.

The chain combines TRBV5-1 with TRBJ2-1, with TRBD1 identical over 7 bases. This CDR3 contains 13 residues. V dropped 3 bases and J dropped 8; count of bases not matched to a gene: 5. Germline assignment: CDR1 SGHRS and CDR2 YFSETQ. CDR3 region: CASSSTGRDEQFF. In DNA, the CDR3 is TGCGCCAGCAGCTCGACAGGGCGGGATGAGCAGTTCTTC.

The chain couples TRBV11-2 to TRBJ2-7, with D hard to call. Trimming removed 0 bases from V and 4 bases from J, with 4 bases in between. The germline CDR1 and CDR2 sequences are SGHAT and FQNNGV. The CDR3 contains 12 residues. The CDR3 DNA follows: TGTGCCAGCAGCTTAGAAAGGTACGAGCAGTACTTC. Translation: CASSLERYEQYF.

The gene calls are TRBV5-6 and TRBJ1-2; D might be TRBD1 (5 bases). The CDR3 length is 13 residues. V was clipped by 3 bases and J by 2 bases, with 8 bases between them. The germline CDR1 and CDR2 sequences are SGHDT and YYEEEE. The CDR3 DNA sequence: TGTGCCAGCAGCTCCGGGGCCAACTATGGCTACACCTTC. It specifies CASSSGANYGYTF.

The chain employs TRBV27 and TRBJ2-1; TRBD1 matches at 9 bases. The J segment lost 8 bases and the V segment lost 5 bases, leaving 7 bases of the junction unmatched. The germline gives CDR1 MNHEY, CDR2 SMNVEV (reference sequence). The CDR3 is made up of 14 amino acids. Written as DNA, the CDR3 is TGTGCCAGCAGTCGAGGGACAGGGCGGGATGAGCAGTTCTTC. Residues: CASSRGTGRDEQFF.

The chain links TRBV27 to TRBJ2-1; D is unresolved. CDR3 length: 17 residues. Trimming removed 5 bases at V and 7 bases at J, with 24 bases between. Germline V lookup: CDR1 MNHEY, CDR2 SMNVEV (reference sequence). Here the CDR3 reads CASSPEFSRRADNEQFF. CDR3 DNA: TGTGCCAGCAGTCCGGAATTTAGCCGCCGAGCTGATAATGAGCAGTTCTTC.

This chain connects TRBV9 to TRBJ1-1, with D possibly matching TRBD1 (5 bases). The V gene's germline CDR1 is SGDLS and CDR2 YYNGEE. With 4 bases removed from V and 5 bases from J, the gap between germline ends came to 9 bases. This CDR3 comprises 12 residues. CDR3 amino acids: CASSPWGTEAFF. The CDR3 region has the DNA TGTGCCAGCAGCCCCTGGGGGACTGAAGCTTTCTTT. Together with reference TRBV9 and TRBJ1-1, the CDR3 gives the full variable domain: DSGVTQTPKHLITATGQRVTLRCSPRSGDLSVYWYQQSLDQGLQFLIQYYNGEERAKGNILERFSAQQFPDLHSELNLSSLELGDSALYFCASSPWGTEAFFGQGTRLTVV.

The chain carries TRBV12-5 and TRBJ2-7; D is unresolved. V lost 1 base and J lost 13, with 14 bases in between. This CDR3 spans 12 amino acids. Germline-derived CDR1 and CDR2 are LGHNT and FRNRAP. CDR3 protein: CASGLDNWHPYF. CDR3 DNA sequence: TGTGCTAGTGGTTTGGATAATTGGCACCCTTACTTC. Combining the CDR3 with reference TRBV12-5 and TRBJ2-7 gives the whole variable domain DARVTQTPRHKVTEMGQEVTMRCQPILGHNTVFWYRQTMMQGLELLAYFRNRAPLDDSGMPKDRFSAEMPDATLATLKIQPSEPRDSAVYFCASGLDNWHPYFGPGTRLTVT.

The rearrangement links TRBV27 to TRBJ2-1; 8 bases agree with TRBD2. V was pared by 6 bases and J by 8 bases, with 9 bases of the junction left unmatched. This CDR3 region has 14 residues. Germline assignment: CDR1 MNHEY and CDR2 SMNVEV (reference sequence). For the CDR3, the DNA is TGTGCCAGCAGCACAAGGACTAGCTTCGATGAGCAGTTCTTC. Protein sequence: CASSTRTSFDEQFF.

V gene TRBV7-9 combines with J gene TRBJ2-3; D not resolved. There are 15 residues in the CDR3. V gave up 1 base and J gave up 3 bases, with 11 bases separating them. CDR1 and CDR2 from the germline V gene are SEHNR and FQNEAQ (reference sequence). The CDR3 DNA sequence: TGTGCCAGCAGCTTAGTTTGGATGGGGACAGATACGCAGTATTTT. It is translated as CASSLVWMGTDTQYF.

The chain has TRBV4-1 and TRBJ1-1; D remains ambiguous. Deletions cut 1 base from V and 2 bases from J, with 8 bases between. The germline V gene encodes CDR1 MGHRA and CDR2 YSYEKL. The CDR3 runs 14 residues. For the CDR3, the DNA is TGCGCCAGCAGCCAAGGGGCCGGCAACACTGAAGCTTTCTTT. It specifies CASSQGAGNTEAFF.

This clone was seen a single time. The chain combines TRBV7-8 with TRBJ2-3, with 13 bases matching TRBD2. V shed 6 bases, J shed 4 bases, and the junction held 10 bases outside the gene matches. The CDR3 contains 17 residues. Germline loops: CDR1 SGHVS, CDR2 FQNEAQ. The CDR3 sequence is CASRQPGLAGLADTQYF. For the CDR3, the DNA is TGTGCCAGCAGACAACCGGGACTAGCGGGATTAGCAGATACGCAGTATTTT.